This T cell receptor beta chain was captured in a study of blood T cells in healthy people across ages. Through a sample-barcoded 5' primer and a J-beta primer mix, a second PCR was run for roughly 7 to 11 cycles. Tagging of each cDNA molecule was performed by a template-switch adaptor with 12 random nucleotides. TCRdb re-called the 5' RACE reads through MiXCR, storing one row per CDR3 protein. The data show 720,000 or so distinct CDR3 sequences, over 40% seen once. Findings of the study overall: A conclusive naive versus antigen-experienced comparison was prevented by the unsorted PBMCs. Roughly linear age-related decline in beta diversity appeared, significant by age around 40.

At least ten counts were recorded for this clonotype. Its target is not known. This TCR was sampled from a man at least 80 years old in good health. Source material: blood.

CDR3 in DNA: TGTGCCAGCAGCTTCGGACAGGGAGAGGGGACCCAGTACTTC. As protein: CASSFGQGEGTQYF. V and J are TRBV7-2 and TRBJ2-5, with 8 bases matching TRBD1. CDR3 length: 14 amino acids. V lost 3 bases, J lost 7 bases, and 7 bases stayed unmatched. From germline, CDR1 is SGHTA and CDR2 FQGNSA.